This T cell receptor (beta chain) comes out of a study of Ad26.COV2.S vaccination and SARS-CoV-2 variants. Turning to the study itself: In the COV1001 trial, the donor was in the Ad26.COV2.S arm.

The treatment here: roughly 19 received Ad26.COV2.S at low or high dose, single or two shots; 5 received placebo; per-sample allocation not given. Sampling occurred on day 63 after the first vaccine or placebo injection. Sequenced by immunoSEQ multiplex PCR; TCRdb stores in-frame clones only, minus some. The table shows about 480,000 clones, with roughly 87% occurring only once. Per germline, CDR1 KGHSH and CDR2 LQKENI. Trimming cost V 5 bases and J 5 bases; bases outside gene matches: 12. The CDR3 covers 16 residues. The chain recombines TRBV18 with TRBJ1-1; 9 nucleotides align to TRBD1. The TCR sequence derives from a person between 18 and 65 years old who received the Ad26.COV2.S COVID-19 vaccine or a placebo. The sample was peripheral blood, taken in a trial of Ad26.COV2.S vaccine versus placebo. Here the CDR3 reads CASSSYRGLLETEAFF. CDR3 DNA sequence: TGTGCCAGCTCATCTTACAGGGGGCTTCTGGAAACTGAAGCTTTCTTT.